These 22 T cell receptor beta chains originate from one sample sequenced in a study of blood T cell repertoires in COVID-19. Clones were read by immunoSEQ multiplex PCR, and TCRdb kept only the in-frame ones, dropping some. The sample holds about 230,000 clones; 70% to 90% are singletons and the top ten take about 12%. The sample taken for sequencing was peripheral blood. Every receptor here comes from a woman aged 18-29 years who had recovered from COVID-19.

The V call is TRBV12-3 or TRBV12-4, the J call TRBJ1-5; 9 bases are a match to TRBD1. The CDR3 length is 11 residues. V shed 7 bases, J shed 12 bases, and the junction held 4 bases outside the gene matches. The CDR3 loop reads CASTETGGQHF. The CDR3 nucleotides are TGTGCCAGCACCGAGACAGGGGGCCAGCATTTT.

The chain recombines TRBV4-1 with TRBJ1-2; 9 bases match TRBD1. J lost 5 bases, V lost 1 base, and 5 bases had no gene match. Germline CDR1 MGHRA, CDR2 YSYEKL. CDR3 length equals 15 residues. In nucleotides, the CDR3 is TGCGCCAGCAGCCAAGTACAGGGGGCTGGGTATGGCTACACCTTC. Its protein product is CASSQVQGAGYGYTF.

This clone was seen just once. The genes are TRBV5-1 and TRBJ2-3; 9 nucleotides match TRBD2. With V trimmed by 5 bases and J by 4 bases, 8 bases remained unmatched. In germline, CDR1 is SGHRS, CDR2 YFSETQ. The CDR3 totals 15 residues. CDR3 nucleotide sequence: TGCGCCAGCAGGGCCATAGCGGGAGCCCCAGATACGCAGTATTTT. Amino acids: CASRAIAGAPDTQYF.

The chain is built from TRBV6-2 or TRBV6-3 and TRBJ2-7; 11 bases line up with TRBD2. Germline V gene sequence: CDR1 MNHEY, CDR2 SVGEGT. Trimming at V came to 5 bases and at J to 0 bases, leaving 3 bases not matched to a gene. The CDR3 runs 15 residues. The chain's CDR3 is CASSTSGRNSYEQYF. The CDR3 DNA reads TGTGCCAGCAGTACTAGCGGGAGAAACTCCTACGAGCAGTACTTC.

The J gene is TRBJ1-2, the V gene TRBV3-1 (or the pseudogene TRBV3-2), with TRBD1 as a possible D gene (5 bases). In germline, CDR1 is LGHDT, CDR2 YNNKEL (reference sequence). The CDR3 is made up of 15 amino acids. Trimming removed 3 bases at V and 2 bases at J, with 13 bases between. DNA for the CDR3: TGTGCCAGCAGCCACGAGGGGAGGAAAAACTATGGCTACACCTTC. This encodes CASSHEGRKNYGYTF.

The CDR3 protein is CASNHRTGQYEAFF. DNA of the CDR3: TGTGCCAGCAACCACCGGACAGGGCAGTATGAAGCTTTCTTT. The chain joins TRBV21-1 to TRBJ1-1; the table names TRBD1, a call not compared with the DNA. TRBV21-1 is a known pseudogene. CDR3 length: 14 residues.

The chain links TRBV6-5 to TRBJ1-2; TRBD1 agrees at 7 bases. The CDR3 runs to 13 residues. CDR1 is MNHEY, CDR2 SVGAGI, per germline. Losses at the gene ends were 4 bases for V and 4 bases for J; bases not matched to a gene: 3. CDR3 loop: CASSSGQLYGYTF. The CDR3 DNA follows: TGTGCCAGCAGTTCGGGACAGCTCTATGGCTACACCTTC.

The chain uses TRBV13 and TRBJ1-1; 8 bases map to TRBD1. V lost 5 bases, J lost 8 bases, and 7 bases stayed unmatched. This CDR3 comprises 13 residues. Germline V gene data show CDR1 as PRHDT and CDR2 as FYEKMQ (reference sequence). The CDR3 region is CASSTDRDREAFF. In nucleotides, the CDR3 is TGTGCCAGCAGCACAGACCGGGACAGGGAAGCTTTCTTT.

The rearrangement links TRBV7-9 to TRBJ2-2; 10 positions agree with TRBD1. Germline V gene lookup returns CDR1 SEHNR and CDR2 FQNEAQ (reference sequence). Trimming removed 5 bases from V and 1 base from J; junction bases left unmatched: 4. The CDR3 consists of 16 residues. The CDR3 loop reads CASSPRTGGNTGELFF. CDR3 coding DNA: TGTGCCAGCAGCCCCCGGACAGGGGGGAACACCGGGGAGCTGTTTTTT.

The V gene is TRBV25-1, the J gene TRBJ1-1; possible D gene TRBD1, 6 bases. Germline V lookup: CDR1 MGHDK, CDR2 SYGVNS. The V gene lost 7 bases and the J gene lost 0 bases, with 18 bases spanning the gap. The CDR3 extends over 16 amino acids. This CDR3 reads CASTSRDNGMNTEAFF. The CDR3 nucleotides are TGTGCCAGCACTTCCCGGGACAACGGGATGAACACTGAAGCTTTCTTT. Combining the CDR3 with reference TRBV25-1 and TRBJ1-1 gives the whole variable domain EADIYQTPRYLVIGTGKKITLECSQTMGHDKMYWYQQDPGMELHLIHYSYGVNSTEKGDLSSESTVSRIRTEHFPLTLESARPSHTSQYLCASTSRDNGMNTEAFFGQGTRLTVV.

The V gene is TRBV10-2, the J gene TRBJ1-1; 10 nucleotides line up with TRBD1. Germline CDR1 is WSHSY and CDR2 is SAAADI. V was pared by 8 bases and J by 1 base, with 10 bases of the junction left unmatched. The length of the CDR3 is 16 residues. The CDR3 loop is CASRDRGVQGNTEAFF. CDR3 in DNA: TGCGCCAGCCGGGACAGGGGTGTTCAGGGGAACACTGAAGCTTTCTTT.

The chain combines TRBV19 with TRBJ1-1; D perhaps matches TRBD1 (5 bases). V lost 1 base and J 1 base, leaving 16 bases between the germline ends. This CDR3 is built from 17 residues. Germline V CDR1 and CDR2: LNHDA, SQIVND (reference sequence). In DNA, the CDR3 is TGTGCCAGTAGTATAGTAAGGGGTTTCTTCCGGAACACTGAAGCTTTCTTT. It codes for CASSIVRGFFRNTEAFF.

The J gene is TRBJ1-4, the V gene TRBV4-1, with D unresolved. The CDR3 is 16 residues long. With 1 base removed from V and 0 bases from J, the gap between germline ends came to 9 bases. Looked up from germline, CDR1 is MGHRA and CDR2 is YSYEKL. The CDR3, as DNA: TGCGCCAGCAGCCAAGGCACGCCGGCAACTAATGAAAAACTGTTTTTT. Translating gives CASSQGTPATNEKLFF.

The DNA for the CDR3 is TGTGCCAGCAGTTTAGACAGGGCAAGTGAAAAACTGTTTTTT. Amino acids: CASSLDRASEKLFF. V is TRBV6-5 and J is TRBJ1-4; TRBD1 aligns across 7 bases. Per the germline V gene, CDR1 is MNHEY and CDR2 is SVGAGI. After removal of 4 bases from V and 7 bases from J, the junction contained 6 bases not matched to a gene. The CDR3 covers 14 residues.

V and J are TRBV12-5 and TRBJ1-1; no definite D call. Germline V CDR1 and CDR2: LGHNT, FRNRAP. The CDR3 loop spans 15 amino acids. Between the trimmed V and J ends, which lost 8 bases and 0 bases, there was a span of 16 bases. CDR3 loop: CASQQPHRLNTEAFF. The CDR3 DNA follows: TGTGCTAGTCAGCAACCTCACAGACTGAACACTGAAGCTTTCTTT. Complete variable domain (other parts from reference TRBV12-5 and TRBJ1-1): DARVTQTPRHKVTEMGQEVTMRCQPILGHNTVFWYRQTMMQGLELLAYFRNRAPLDDSGMPKDRFSAEMPDATLATLKIQPSEPRDSAVYFCASQQPHRLNTEAFFGQGTRLTVV.

This sequence joins TRBV30 and TRBJ1-6, with 10 bases lining up with TRBD1. CDR1 and CDR2 (germline): GTSNPN, SVGIG (reference sequence). The CDR3 is 14 residues long. The junction had 5 bases not matched to a gene; V was cut back by 3 bases and J by 9 bases. The CDR3 coding sequence is TGTGCCTGGAGCCCGGGACAGGGGTCTTCACCCCTCCACTTT. It translates to CAWSPGQGSSPLHF.

This chain joins TRBV6-2 or TRBV6-3 and TRBJ2-7; D might be TRBD2 (5 bases). V was pared by 3 bases and J by 4 bases, with 10 bases between. This CDR3 has 13 residues. Germline CDR1 is MNHEY and CDR2 is SVGEGT. The CDR3 bases are TGTGCCAGCAGTTATCTACCGGGGTACGAGCAGTACTTC. This encodes CASSYLPGYEQYF.

This chain connects TRBV7-6 to TRBJ2-1, with 7 bases identical to TRBD2. V lost 3 bases to trimming and J lost 5 bases; unmatched junction nucleotides: 7. The germline V gene encodes CDR1 SGHVS and CDR2 FNYEAQ. This CDR3 has 15 residues. The DNA for the CDR3 is TGTGCCAGCAGCTTTCAGCTAGCGGTCAACAATGAGCAGTTCTTC. This translates into CASSFQLAVNNEQFF.

This sequence joins TRBV19 and TRBJ1-6, with D perhaps TRBD1 (6 bases). V was shortened by 4 bases and J by 6 bases, with 16 bases between the two germline ends. Germline V gene data show CDR1 as LNHDA and CDR2 as SQIVND (reference sequence). This CDR3 is built from 16 residues. CDR3 DNA sequence: TGTGCCAGTAGTAAAGGCTCCGGGACACCTAATTCACCCCTCCACTTT. Amino acids: CASSKGSGTPNSPLHF.

The chain recombines TRBV4-3 with TRBJ1-6; possible D gene TRBD1, 6 bases. V lost 1 base and J 8 bases, leaving 12 bases between the germline ends. This CDR3 region has 15 residues. The germline V gene has CDR1 LGHNA and CDR2 YSLEER. The CDR3 reads CASSQVAGADSPLHF. The CDR3 DNA reads as TGCGCCAGCAGCCAAGTTGCAGGGGCAGATTCACCCCTCCACTTT.

The V gene is TRBV9, the J gene TRBJ1-3; D possibly corresponds to TRBD1 (5 bases). CDR1 is SGDLS, CDR2 YYNGEE, per germline. V was shortened by 4 bases and J by 0 bases, with 11 bases between the two germline ends. The CDR3 sequence is 15 residues long. The CDR3 coding sequence is TGTGCCAGCAGCTTAGGGACTGTCTCTGGAAACACCATATATTTT. Translating it yields CASSLGTVSGNTIYF. Variable domain in full (rest from reference TRBV9 and TRBJ1-3): DSGVTQTPKHLITATGQRVTLRCSPRSGDLSVYWYQQSLDQGLQFLIQYYNGEERAKGNILERFSAQQFPDLHSELNLSSLELGDSALYFCASSLGTVSGNTIYFGEGSWLTVV.

The chain combines TRBV6-5 with TRBJ2-7, with TRBD2 identical over 7 bases. The V segment lost 6 bases and the J segment 7 bases; nucleotides outside the gene matches: 9. Germline V gene lookup returns CDR1 MNHEY and CDR2 SVGAGI. The CDR3 covers 13 residues. DNA for the CDR3: TGTGCCAGCAGCCTACGGGGGGTTGGGGAGCAGTACTTC. This sequence encodes CASSLRGVGEQYF.